This T cell receptor beta chain derives from a study of blood T cells in healthy people across ages. This clonotype has a handful of counts. Germline values: CDR1 SGHTA, CDR2 FQGNSA. The CDR3 is 14 amino acids. V shed 5 bases and J shed 3 bases, with 11 bases lying between them. The authors ran a second PCR of roughly 6 to 12 cycles using a sample-barcoded 5' primer and a J-beta primer mix. TCRdb redid the calling of the 5' RACE reads with MiXCR, one entry per CDR3 protein. The sample consists of roughly 680,000 distinct CDR3 sequences, 45% to 50% of them appearing once. The sample consisted of blood. This rearrangement joins TRBV7-2 to TRBJ2-1; tentative D call: TRBD2 (6 bases). This receptor was obtained from a woman aged 55-69 years in good health. The CDR3 here is CASSRGTGYNEQFF. CDR3 in DNA: TGTGCCAGCAGCCGAGGGACTGGCTACAATGAGCAGTTCTTC.